This T cell receptor (beta chain) originates from a study of spatial heterogeneity in lung cancer (dated by TCRdb to about 2019). With respect to the entire study: Beta-chain transcripts were consistently detected in greater numbers than alpha-chain transcripts, which likely reflects a higher abundance of beta-chain transcripts. TCR transcript counts in tumor regions correlated strongly with a T cell transcriptional module score from matched bulk RNA-seq. In the raw uncorrected reads, each unique combination of TCR and UMI appeared more than ten times on average. The study quantitatively compared TCR alpha and beta repertoires across multiple tumor regions, matched nontumor lung and blood in non-small cell lung cancer. Nonsynonymous mutation counts, determined by whole-exome sequencing of tumor tissue, were related to TCR repertoire features. At surgery, some 200 tumor regions, approximately 64 matched nontumor lung samples and 56 PBMC samples were TCR-sequenced for both alpha and beta chains. What the work shows at the level of the full study, not this receptor alone: Counts of ubiquitous and regional expanded TCRs correlated with counts of ubiquitous and regional nonsynonymous mutations, respectively. Confirming at a functional level the hypothesis that regional TCRs recognize regional mutations was considered to require additional single-cell paired TCR alpha and beta sequencing. The number of expanded intratumoral alpha and beta TCRs correlated with the tumor nonsynonymous mutation count. TCR-seq coverage of tumor T cells was estimated at only roughly 6.6% for alpha chains and more than 11% for beta chains.

Libraries were constructed by 5' RACE. TCRdb records NextSeq 500 as the sequencer. In the TCR library protocol, a unique molecular identifier was attached to each TCR cDNA molecule so that PCR and sequencing errors could be corrected. Under the source paper's analysis protocol: Decombinator tools were used for TCR identification, UMI-based error correction and CDR3 extraction. TCRs above a frequency of 2 per 1,000, corresponding to the top 1% of the tumor frequency distribution, were defined as expanded. Expanded tumor TCRs were classed as regional if statistically deemed absent (corrected P<0.05) from at least one tumor region, otherwise ubiquitous. Rényi diversity was computed with the R vegan package after subsampling each repertoire 100 times to 5,000 TCRs. CDR3 similarity networks were constructed using string-kernel similarity of amino acid triplets, with links drawn between CDR3s whose pairwise similarity was above 0.82. Using fastp trimming at Q25 and MiXCR clonotype assembly, TCRdb reanalyzed the public sequencing data and kept in-frame beta chains. Here each entry gathers all rows of one CDR3 protein and keeps the most common genes and DNA. None of the V and J calls come from the authors' own analysis; TCRdb made them. The sample table holds thousands of distinct CDR3 sequences, of which about 6.6% were seen once. The ten top clones hold roughly a tenth of the sample.

The CDR3 holds 15 amino acids from the cysteine to the phenylalanine. CDR3 DNA is the only sequence kept; it has 45 bases, read in frame from the first base. CDR1 and CDR2 were assigned from the germline V gene as SGHDT and YYEEEE. At the junction V is shortened by 4 bases and J by 1 base, with 11 bases in between. Sample time point, as interpreted from the label and publication: sample taken at primary tumor resection. Donors were 70 or so patients with early-stage, untreated non-small cell lung cancer from the lung TRACERx cohort. Whole RNA extracted from tumor and nontumor lung tissue, or from cryopreserved PBMC samples, was used for TCR sequencing without cell sorting. Only patients with enough RNA available from two or more tumor regions were chosen for TCR sequencing. Before selection, tumor and adjacent nontumor lung specimens were reviewed by a lung pathologist. Judged by its sample share, this clonotype qualifies as medium-sized (0.01 to 0.1%). This clone's antigen is unknown. No per-base quality is available; no much larger clone lies one base away.

The chain uses TRBV5-6 and TRBJ2-2; a confident D gene designation cannot be given. Material: lung tumor tissue, obtained at surgery. This sequence was found in a female donor with early-stage non-small cell lung cancer. The nucleotide sequence is TGTGCCAGCAGCCGGCGCTTGTTGAACACCGGGGAGCTGTTTTTT. Translation gives CASSRRLLNTGELFF.